These 27 T cell receptor beta chains came from one sample sequenced in a study of persistence of HIV-infected CD4 T cells. An overlapping HIV-1 Gag peptide pool stimulated these cells at about 1 ug/peptide/mL. Sorting of responding CD4+ T cells relied on upregulated CD40 ligand together with CD69. The antigens of these receptors remain unknown. The libraries were made with immunoSEQ version 4 in survey mode. Assay: immunoSEQ multiplex PCR; the TCRdb copy retains only in-frame clones and omits some. The table lists approximately 25,000 clones, about 74% of them singletons. The source was CD4+ T cells sorted from PBMCs after approximately 18-hour stimulation, collected from a patient who received antiretroviral therapy. These receptors were collected from an adult man with HIV who was CMV-seropositive.

This clone showed up just a few times. The V gene is TRBV28, the J gene TRBJ1-2; D unresolved. The CDR3 loop spans 13 amino acids. The germline gives CDR1 MDHEN, CDR2 SYDVKM. With 6 bases removed from V and 4 bases from J, the gap between germline ends came to 12 bases. The CDR3 loop reads CASRPDKLYGYTF. The CDR3 DNA is TGTGCCAGCAGGCCAGACAAGCTCTATGGCTACACCTTC.

The DNA for the CDR3 is TGTGCCAGCAGCCCGCCGGGACTGGAATACGAGCAGTACTTC. Its translation: CASSPPGLEYEQYF. V gene TRBV7-8 combines with J gene TRBJ2-7; possibly TRBD2 for D (6 bases). Germline CDR1 is SGHVS and CDR2 is FQNEAQ. V lost 5 bases to trimming and J lost 4 bases, with 15 bases between them. The CDR3 extends over 14 amino acids.

The J gene is TRBJ2-2, the V gene TRBV6-5; no definite D call. The germline V gene encodes CDR1 MNHEY and CDR2 SVGAGI. Trimming removed 7 bases from V and 0 bases from J, with 9 bases in between. CDR3 length equals 14 residues. CDR3 region: CASTTTANTGELFF. The CDR3 DNA is TGTGCCAGCACGACAACCGCGAACACCGGGGAGCTGTTTTTT.

The chain uses TRBV10-3 and TRBJ2-3; a possible D gene is TRBD1 (5 bases). The germline gives CDR1 ENHRY, CDR2 SYGVKD. Trimming took off 6 bases at V and 1 base at J, with 14 bases between the two ends. This CDR3 comprises 15 residues. The CDR3 reads CAISLGAGGTDTQYF. The CDR3 DNA is TGTGCCATCAGCCTTGGGGCCGGTGGCACAGATACGCAGTATTTT.

The V gene is TRBV29-1, the J gene TRBJ2-2; weak D call: TRBD1 (5 bases). CDR3 length: 14 amino acids. Trimming stripped 4 bases from V and 1 base from J, with 10 bases between. Germline lookup yields CDR1 SQVTM and CDR2 ANQGSEA. The CDR3 nucleotides read TGCAGCGTTGTTTCGCAGGGGAACACCGGGGAGCTGTTTTTT. It is translated as CSVVSQGNTGELFF.

This clone is categorized as medium-sized. V gene TRBV28 combines with J gene TRBJ1-5, with 11 bases aligning to TRBD1. The germline CDR1 and CDR2 sequences are MDHEN and SYDVKM. V trimming: 5 bases; J trimming: 7 bases; junction bases outside the gene matches: 10. This CDR3 comprises 16 residues. CDR3 sequence (DNA): TGTGCCAGCAGTGGGAGGACAGGGGGCGCACGGCAGCCCCAGCATTTT. This sequence encodes CASSGRTGGARQPQHF.

The chain carries TRBV5-1 and TRBJ1-4; D possibly corresponds to TRBD1 (6 bases). CDR3 length: 17 amino acids. Germline CDR1 reads SGHRS; CDR2 reads YFSETQ. V was pared by 0 bases and J by 5 bases, with 17 bases between. The CDR3 region is CASSLGTLQGRNEKLFF. The CDR3 DNA reads as TGCGCCAGCAGCTTGGGTACCCTACAGGGACGAAATGAAAAACTGTTTTTT.

The chain recombines TRBV7-8 with TRBJ1-1; D is undetermined. This CDR3 region has 14 residues. Germline loops: CDR1 SGHVS, CDR2 FQNEAQ. V lost 5 bases and J 0 bases, leaving 10 bases between the germline ends. The CDR3 DNA is TGTGCCAGCAGCCAAATGACCATGAACACTGAAGCTTTCTTT. This translates into CASSQMTMNTEAFF.

The count of this clone is one. The chain combines TRBV5-1 with TRBJ2-3; 8 bases fit TRBD1. CDR1 is SGHRS, CDR2 YFSETQ, per germline. The CDR3 contains 13 residues. V trimming: 2 bases; J trimming: 6 bases; junction bases outside the gene matches: 2. CDR3 sequence: CASSFGQGDTQYF. In DNA form, the CDR3 reads TGCGCCAGCAGCTTTGGACAGGGCGATACGCAGTATTTT.

This clone was observed a few times. The chain carries TRBV6-6 and TRBJ2-7; 8 bases are a match to TRBD2. Germline V lookup: CDR1 MNHNY, CDR2 SVGAGI (reference sequence). V lost 2 bases and J lost 6; bases outside the gene matches: 12. CDR3 length: 16 residues. CDR3 loop: CASSYGPGGPGSEQYF. The CDR3, as DNA: TGTGCCAGCAGTTACGGCCCGGGGGGGCCAGGGAGCGAGCAGTACTTC.

This chain uses TRBV5-4 with TRBJ1-3; 9 bases are a match to TRBD1. Germline CDR1 reads SGHNT; CDR2 reads YYREEE (reference sequence). V shed 2 bases, J shed 0 bases, and the junction held 6 bases outside the gene matches. The CDR3 is 17 residues long. In DNA form, the CDR3 reads TGTGCCAGCAGCTTCACCGGGACAGGGAACTCTGGAAACACCATATATTTT. It specifies CASSFTGTGNSGNTIYF.

The rearrangement uses TRBV7-3 and TRBJ1-2; weak D call: TRBD1 (6 bases). The V gene's germline CDR1 is SGHTA and CDR2 FQGTGA. Trimming removed 1 base at V and 0 bases at J, with 12 bases between. CDR3 size: 16 residues. CDR3 amino acids: CASSLIGGPANYGYTF. CDR3 DNA sequence: TGTGCCAGCAGCTTAATAGGGGGGCCGGCTAACTATGGCTACACCTTC.

The rearrangement links TRBV28 to TRBJ2-2; 7 bases match TRBD2. This CDR3 comprises 15 residues. The germline gives CDR1 MDHEN, CDR2 SYDVKM. CDR3 in DNA: TGTGTCTCCGGGGGGACGTCGCTACTCACCGGGGAGCTGTTTTTT. Translated, it gives CVSGGTSLLTGELFF.

The rearrangement uses TRBV3-1 (or the pseudogene TRBV3-2) and TRBJ1-5; the D is unclear. Germline assignment: CDR1 LGHDT and CDR2 YNNKEL (reference sequence). CDR3 length: 13 amino acids. V was cut by 0 bases and J by 3 bases, with 3 bases left in between. CDR3 loop: CASSQEVNQPQHF. The CDR3 DNA reads TGTGCCAGCAGCCAAGAGGTCAATCAGCCCCAGCATTTT.

The table lists this clone with a few counts. The gene calls are TRBV29-1 and TRBJ1-1, with 7 bases lining up with TRBD1. Germline CDR1 SQVTM, CDR2 ANQGSEA. CDR3 length equals 12 residues. V shed 4 bases, J shed 3 bases, and the junction held 2 bases outside the gene matches. This CDR3 is CSVATGYTEAFF. CDR3 nucleotides: TGCAGCGTTGCGACAGGGTACACTGAAGCTTTCTTT.

The rearrangement joins TRBV5-1 to TRBJ1-2; 7 bases fit TRBD1. The V gene end was trimmed by 6 bases and the J gene end by 3 bases; junction bases not matched to a gene: 5. The CDR3 runs to 13 residues. Germline loops: CDR1 SGHRS, CDR2 YFSETQ. In nucleotides, the CDR3 is TGCGCCAGCAAAGTAGACAGGGACTATGGCTACACCTTC. Protein sequence: CASKVDRDYGYTF.

The rearrangement links TRBV27 to TRBJ2-7; D is possibly TRBD1 or TRBD2 (6 bases each). Trimming pared 8 bases from V and 2 bases from J, leaving 16 bases between. Germline V lookup: CDR1 MNHEY, CDR2 SMNVEV (reference sequence). The CDR3 is 14 residues long. The chain's CDR3 is CASSWGAAAYEQYF. CDR3 DNA sequence: TGTGCCAGCTCCTGGGGGGCGGCGGCCTACGAGCAGTACTTC.

The chain links TRBV9 to TRBJ1-2; D is unclear. The CDR3 has 13 residues. The V gene lost 6 bases and the J gene lost 6 bases, with 15 bases spanning the gap. Looked up from germline, CDR1 is SGDLS and CDR2 is YYNGEE. In DNA form, the CDR3 reads TGTGCCAGCAACCGACCCGTTCTTAATGGCTACACCTTC. Translating gives CASNRPVLNGYTF.

In this sample, this clone turned up a few times. The V call is TRBV7-9, the J call TRBJ2-1; perhaps TRBD2 as D (6 bases). Trimming shortened V by 5 bases and J by 7 bases, and 18 bases separated the two germline ends. The germline CDR1 and CDR2 sequences are SEHNR and FQNEAQ (reference sequence). The CDR3 spans 15 residues. The CDR3 DNA reads as TGTGCCAGCAGCCACCAAACTAGCCCGATAAATGAGCAGTTCTTC. It translates to CASSHQTSPINEQFF.

J is TRBJ2-1 and V is TRBV19; D unresolved. Trimming shortened V by 2 bases and J by 5 bases, and 10 bases separated the two germline ends. Per germline, CDR1 LNHDA and CDR2 SQIVND (reference sequence). This CDR3 is built from 14 residues. The CDR3 is CASSIMNSHNEQFF. CDR3 DNA: TGTGCCAGTAGTATAATGAACAGTCACAATGAGCAGTTCTTC.

The chain joins TRBV19 to TRBJ1-2; D ambiguous. The CDR3 consists of 12 residues. Germline values: CDR1 LNHDA, CDR2 SQIVND (reference sequence). V was trimmed by 6 bases and J by 3 bases, leaving 8 bases between them. This chain's CDR3 is CASSLGYYGYTF. The CDR3 DNA follows: TGTGCCAGTAGCCTAGGATACTATGGCTACACCTTC.

The chain couples TRBV2 to TRBJ2-3, with D unclear. The V end was cut by 4 bases, the J end by 3 bases, with 14 bases between. This CDR3 has 15 amino acids. Germline assignment: CDR1 SNHLY and CDR2 FYNNEI. CDR3 sequence reads: CASSGGRPATDTQYF. The CDR3 nucleotides are TGTGCCAGCAGTGGGGGTAGACCGGCGACAGATACGCAGTATTTT.

The chain links TRBV9 to TRBJ2-7; no clear D. The CDR3 is 15 amino acids. Looked up from germline, CDR1 is SGDLS and CDR2 is YYNGEE. The ends were cut back, 0 bases at V and 0 bases at J, with 10 bases in the middle. The CDR3, as DNA: TGTGCCAGCAGCGTAGCGGAGTACGGCTCCTACGAGCAGTACTTC. Encoded protein: CASSVAEYGSYEQYF.

For the CDR3, the DNA is TGTGCCAGCAGTATCGGATCTGGCAATCAGCCCCAGCATTTT. Protein product: CASSIGSGNQPQHF. This chain uses TRBV7-9 with TRBJ1-5; D uncertain. The V end was cut by 6 bases, the J end by 2 bases, with 11 bases between. The germline gives CDR1 SEHNR, CDR2 FQNEAQ (reference sequence). The CDR3 contains 14 residues. The complete variable domain, with remaining parts taken from reference TRBV7-9 and TRBJ1-5, reads DTGVSQNPRHKITKRGQNVTFRCDPISEHNRLYWYRQTLGQGPEFLTYFQNEAQLEKSRLLSDRFSAERPKGSFSTLEIQRTEQGDSAMYLCASSIGSGNQPQHFGDGTRLSIL.

This chain links TRBV7-2 with TRBJ1-2; TRBD1 matches at 8 bases. CDR3 length: 16 amino acids. V shed 5 bases, J shed 4 bases, and the junction held 12 bases outside the gene matches. Per germline, CDR1 SGHTA and CDR2 FQGNSA. The CDR3 here is CASSPRGGQAGYGYTF. CDR3 sequence (DNA): TGTGCCAGCAGCCCCCGGGGGGGACAGGCTGGCTATGGCTACACCTTC.

J is TRBJ1-3 and V is TRBV4-2; maybe TRBD1 (5 bases). V was trimmed by 1 base and J by 0 bases, leaving 13 bases between them. Germline CDR1 is LGHNA and CDR2 is YNFKEQ. The CDR3 spans 17 residues. The CDR3 coding sequence is TGTGCCAGCAGCCAAGTACCGGGGGGTTCCTCTGGAAACACCATATATTTT. Translated, it gives CASSQVPGGSSGNTIYF.

The chain joins TRBV7-2 to TRBJ1-1; 7 nucleotides match TRBD1. This CDR3 has 15 amino acids. Germline assignment: CDR1 SGHTA and CDR2 FQGNSA. The V segment lost 5 bases and the J segment 0 bases; nucleotides outside the gene matches: 6. CDR3 nucleotide sequence: TGTGCCAGCAGCCCGCCCGGGACAGTGAACACTGAAGCTTTCTTT. It codes for CASSPPGTVNTEAFF.